One sample yielded the 17 T cell receptor beta chains listed below, sequenced in a study of PD-L1 blockade in urothelial cancer. Libraries were prepared by immunoSEQ multiplex PCR; TCRdb keeps only in-frame clonotypes and omits some of them. The sample lists around 50,000 clones, 88% occurring once. Time point defined: peripheral blood 6 weeks after treatment start. This material consisted of PBMCs, taken around atezolizumab (anti-PD-L1) treatment. Receptor source: a man between 60 and 70 years old with urothelial cancer.

V usage is TRBV28 and J usage is TRBJ2-3; the match to TRBD1 covers 8 bases. V lost 2 bases, J lost 5 bases, and 15 bases stayed unmatched. The CDR3 loop spans 18 amino acids. The germline gives CDR1 MDHEN, CDR2 SYDVKM. The CDR3: CASSLRVGTGGFKDTQYF. The CDR3 DNA reads as TGTGCCAGCAGTTTACGTGTGGGTACAGGGGGTTTTAAAGATACGCAGTATTTT.

The chain joins TRBV11-2 to TRBJ2-5; D is perhaps TRBD1 (8 bases). The V gene's germline CDR1 is SGHAT and CDR2 FQNNGV. This CDR3 region has 15 residues. Trimming left V 2 bases short and J 5 bases short, with 15 bases between. The CDR3 nucleotides read TGTGCCAGCAGCTTACTTGTACAGGGGGGGGAGACCCAGTACTTC. This sequence encodes CASSLLVQGGETQYF. The full variable domain, in which reference TRBV11-2 and TRBJ2-5 provide the parts outside the CDR3, is EAGVAQSPRYKIIEKRQSVAFWCNPISGHATLYWYQQILGQGPKLLIQFQNNGVVDDSQLPKDRFSAERLKGVDSTLKIQPAKLEDSAVYLCASSLLVQGGETQYFGPGTRLLVL.

This clone was counted between two and nine times. J is TRBJ1-5 and V is TRBV6-6; 9 bases are shared with TRBD1. CDR1 and CDR2 from the germline V gene are MNHNY and SVGAGI (reference sequence). V shed 5 bases and J 6 bases; nucleotides not matched to a gene: 2. This CDR3 has 13 residues. The CDR3 region has the DNA TGTGCCAGCAGTACAGGGGGCAGTCAGCCCCAGCATTTT. Protein product: CASSTGGSQPQHF.

V is TRBV6-4 and J is TRBJ2-1; 7 nucleotides agree with TRBD2. The CDR3 length is 16 residues. V lost 6 bases to trimming and J lost 2 bases; unmatched junction nucleotides: 10. Germline lookup yields CDR1 MRHNA and CDR2 SNTAGT. The CDR3 region has the DNA TGTGCCAGCAGCTACGGACTAGGAGGGGCCTACAATGAGCAGTTCTTC. It specifies CASSYGLGGAYNEQFF.

This clone was seen only once. The V call is TRBV5-4, the J call TRBJ2-1; 7 bases map to TRBD2. V dropped 4 bases and J dropped 4; count of bases not matched to a gene: 8. CDR3 length equals 15 residues. Germline V CDR1 and CDR2: SGHNT, YYREEE (reference sequence). The CDR3 loop is CASSPGGGLYNEQFF. CDR3 coding DNA: TGTGCCAGCAGCCCGGGCGGGGGTCTATACAATGAGCAGTTCTTC.

Only one count was recorded for this clone. The chain carries TRBV6-1 and TRBJ2-7; 8 bases are a match to TRBD1. This CDR3 comprises 15 residues. In germline, CDR1 is MNHNS, CDR2 SASEGT. V lost 6 bases to trimming and J lost 2 bases; unmatched junction nucleotides: 9. CDR3 coding DNA: TGTGCCAGCAGAGCTCCCGGGACAGGCACCTACGAGCAGTACTTC. It encodes CASRAPGTGTYEQYF.

The gene calls are TRBV4-3 and TRBJ2-1; TRBD2 agrees at 8 bases. Germline CDR1 LGHNA, CDR2 YSLEER. The J segment lost 0 bases and the V segment lost 1 base, leaving 14 bases of the junction unmatched. CDR3 length: 20 amino acids. The CDR3 region is CASSQGNKHAAGGSYNEQFF. In DNA, the CDR3 is TGCGCCAGCAGCCAAGGTAACAAGCATGCCGCGGGAGGCTCCTACAATGAGCAGTTCTTC.

The J gene is TRBJ2-7, the V gene TRBV4-1; TRBD2 matches at 12 bases. The CDR3 spans 16 residues. V shed 2 bases, J shed 4 bases, and the junction held 6 bases outside the gene matches. Germline values: CDR1 MGHRA, CDR2 YSYEKL. The CDR3 here is CASSQYSSGGAYEQYF. The CDR3 DNA reads TGCGCCAGCAGCCAATACTCTAGCGGGGGGGCTTACGAGCAGTACTTC.

The chain links TRBV6-1 to TRBJ1-5; D gene unclear. Germline V lookup: CDR1 MNHNS, CDR2 SASEGT. This CDR3 is built from 13 residues. The ends were cut back, 7 bases at V and 6 bases at J, with 13 bases in the middle. The CDR3 DNA reads as TGTGCCAGCACCACTACGAGAGGTCAGCCCCAGCATTTT. Residues: CASTTTRGQPQHF.

The chain couples TRBV7-2 to TRBJ2-5; TRBD2 is a possible D gene (7 bases). Trimming removed 2 bases at V and 4 bases at J, with 14 bases between. This CDR3 contains 15 residues. Germline V lookup: CDR1 SGHTA, CDR2 FQGNSA. The CDR3 region has the DNA TGTGCCAGCAGCTTATTCGGGGGGCAGGGAGAGACCCAGTACTTC. Its translation: CASSLFGGQGETQYF.

The V gene is TRBV15, the J gene TRBJ2-2; the D gene is possibly TRBD1 (5 bases). Germline V gene sequence: CDR1 LNHNV, CDR2 YYDKDF (reference sequence). V was trimmed by 2 bases and J by 6 bases, leaving 16 bases between them. The CDR3 has 16 amino acids. The chain's CDR3 is CATSRILRQQAGELFF. CDR3 DNA sequence: TGTGCCACCAGCAGAATCCTTCGACAGCAGGCCGGGGAGCTGTTTTTT.

The chain couples TRBV6-6 to TRBJ2-3; 8 nucleotides align to TRBD2. Germline CDR1 reads MNHNY; CDR2 reads SVGAGI (reference sequence). J was trimmed by 4 bases and V by 4 bases; bases with no gene match: 4. This CDR3 is built from 14 residues. CDR3 in DNA: TGTGCCAGCAGTTCCGGACTAGCCCCAGATACGCAGTATTTT. It is translated as CASSSGLAPDTQYF.

V is TRBV5-4 and J is TRBJ2-2; D may be TRBD2 (5 bases). The germline gives CDR1 SGHNT, CDR2 YYREEE (reference sequence). Trimming pared 0 bases from V and 6 bases from J, leaving 9 bases between. This CDR3 has 14 residues. CDR3 bases: TGTGCCAGCAGCTTGGGGACTTCGTCCGGGGAGCTGTTTTTT. Translating gives CASSLGTSSGELFF.

The V and J genes are TRBV21-1 and TRBJ2-7; TRBD2, the table's D call, lacks a check against the DNA. TRBV21-1 is given as a pseudogene. The length of the CDR3 is 16 residues. The CDR3 bases are TGTGCCAGCAGCCTAACAGCTAGCGGGAGGACCTACGAGCAGTACTTC. Its protein product is CASSLTASGRTYEQYF.

This sequence joins TRBV5-1 and TRBJ1-2, with D hard to call. Germline values: CDR1 SGHRS, CDR2 YFSETQ. The CDR3 sequence is 13 residues long. Trimming stripped 0 bases from V and 8 bases from J, with 11 bases between. The CDR3 region is CASSLDGSEGYTF. The CDR3 DNA follows: TGCGCCAGCAGCTTGGATGGGAGCGAGGGCTACACCTTC.

This chain uses TRBV19 with TRBJ1-2; 8 bases fit TRBD1. After removal of 8 bases from V and 3 bases from J, the junction contained 8 bases not matched to a gene. CDR3 size: 14 residues. CDR1 is LNHDA, CDR2 SQIVND, per germline (reference sequence). DNA of the CDR3: TGTGCCAGTGGTAACAGGGGGGAAGACTATGGCTACACCTTC. It yields the protein CASGNRGEDYGYTF.

The chain employs TRBV30 and TRBJ1-6; D is unresolved. Trimming pared 2 bases from V and 5 bases from J, leaving 16 bases between. Germline V gene sequence: CDR1 GTSNPN, CDR2 SVGIG (reference sequence). CDR3 length equals 16 residues. CDR3 in amino acids: CAWSPWGGPDNSPLHF. As DNA, the CDR3 is TGTGCCTGGAGTCCCTGGGGAGGGCCAGATAATTCACCCCTCCACTTT.